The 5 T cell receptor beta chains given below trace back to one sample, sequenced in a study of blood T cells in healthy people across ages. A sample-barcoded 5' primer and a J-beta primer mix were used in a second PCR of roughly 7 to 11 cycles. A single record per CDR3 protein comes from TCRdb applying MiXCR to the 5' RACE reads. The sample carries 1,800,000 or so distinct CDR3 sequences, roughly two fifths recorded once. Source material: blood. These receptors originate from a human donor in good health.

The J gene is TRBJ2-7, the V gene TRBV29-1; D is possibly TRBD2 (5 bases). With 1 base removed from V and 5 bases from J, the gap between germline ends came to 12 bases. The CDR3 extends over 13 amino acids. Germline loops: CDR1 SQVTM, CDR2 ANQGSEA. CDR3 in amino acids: CSVEGVRTDEQYF. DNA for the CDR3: TGCAGCGTTGAAGGGGTTCGGACTGACGAGCAGTACTTC.

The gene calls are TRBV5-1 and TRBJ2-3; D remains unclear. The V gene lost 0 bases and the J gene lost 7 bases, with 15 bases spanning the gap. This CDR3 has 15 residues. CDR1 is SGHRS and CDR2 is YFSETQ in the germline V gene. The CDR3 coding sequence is TGCGCCAGCAGCTTGGCCATGTTTGCCTCCCATACGCAGTATTTT. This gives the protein CASSLAMFASHTQYF.

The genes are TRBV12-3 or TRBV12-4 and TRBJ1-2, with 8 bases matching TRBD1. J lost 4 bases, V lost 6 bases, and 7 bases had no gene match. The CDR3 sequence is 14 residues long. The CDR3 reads CASSPLGTGYGYTF. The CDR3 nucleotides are TGTGCCAGCAGCCCACTAGGGACAGGCTATGGCTACACCTTC.

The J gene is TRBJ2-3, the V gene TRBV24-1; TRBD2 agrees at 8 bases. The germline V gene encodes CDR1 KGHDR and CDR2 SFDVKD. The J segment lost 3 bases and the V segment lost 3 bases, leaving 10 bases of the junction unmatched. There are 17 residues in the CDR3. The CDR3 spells CATSDPSVAGQTDTQYF. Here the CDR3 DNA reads TGTGCCACCAGTGATCCTTCCGTAGCGGGGCAGACAGATACGCAGTATTTT.

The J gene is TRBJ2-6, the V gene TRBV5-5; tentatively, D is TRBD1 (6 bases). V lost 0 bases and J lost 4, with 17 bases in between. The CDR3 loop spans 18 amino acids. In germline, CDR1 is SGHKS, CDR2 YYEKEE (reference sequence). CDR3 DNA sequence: TGTGCCAGCAGCTTGGTCAGGGGACATGGCTGGGGGGCCAACGTCCTGACTTTC. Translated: CASSLVRGHGWGANVLTF.